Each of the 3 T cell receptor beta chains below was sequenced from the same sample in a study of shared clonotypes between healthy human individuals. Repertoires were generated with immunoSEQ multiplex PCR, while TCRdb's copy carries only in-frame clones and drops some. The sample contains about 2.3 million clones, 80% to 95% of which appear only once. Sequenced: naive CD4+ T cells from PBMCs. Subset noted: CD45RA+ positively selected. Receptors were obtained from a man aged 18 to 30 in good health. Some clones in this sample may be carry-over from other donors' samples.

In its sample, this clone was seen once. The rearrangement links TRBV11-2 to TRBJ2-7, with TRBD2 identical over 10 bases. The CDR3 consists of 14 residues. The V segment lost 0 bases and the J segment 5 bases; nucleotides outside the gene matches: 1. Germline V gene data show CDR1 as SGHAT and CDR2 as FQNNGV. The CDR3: CASSLELAGNEQYF. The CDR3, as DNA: TGTGCCAGCAGCTTAGAACTAGCGGGAAACGAGCAGTACTTC.

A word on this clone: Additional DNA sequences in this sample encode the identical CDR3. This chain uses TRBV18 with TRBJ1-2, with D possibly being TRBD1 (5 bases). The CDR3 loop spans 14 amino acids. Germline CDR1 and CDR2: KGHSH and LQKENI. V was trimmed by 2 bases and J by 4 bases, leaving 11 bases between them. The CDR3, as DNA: TGTGCCAGCTCACCAACGGGGGAAGGCTATGGCTACACCTTC. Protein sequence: CASSPTGEGYGYTF.

CDR3 protein: CASSASTGFDYGYTF. The CDR3 region has the DNA TGTGCCAGCAGCGCATCTACAGGGTTCGACTATGGCTACACCTTC. The rearrangement uses TRBV9 and TRBJ1-2, with TRBD1 as a possible D gene (6 bases). Looked up from germline, CDR1 is SGDLS and CDR2 is YYNGEE. The CDR3 spans 15 residues. The V end lost 3 bases, the J end lost 3 bases, and 15 bases lay between the germline ends.